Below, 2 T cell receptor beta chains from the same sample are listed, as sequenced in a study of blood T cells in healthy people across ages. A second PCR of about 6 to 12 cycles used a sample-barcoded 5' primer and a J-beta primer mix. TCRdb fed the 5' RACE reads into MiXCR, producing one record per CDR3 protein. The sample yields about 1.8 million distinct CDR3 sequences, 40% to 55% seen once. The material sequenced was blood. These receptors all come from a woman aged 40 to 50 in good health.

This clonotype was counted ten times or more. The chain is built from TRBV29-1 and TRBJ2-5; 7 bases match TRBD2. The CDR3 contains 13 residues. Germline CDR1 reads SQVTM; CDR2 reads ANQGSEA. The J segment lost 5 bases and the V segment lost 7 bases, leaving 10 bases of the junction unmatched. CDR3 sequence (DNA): TGCAGCGCCCCAACCGGACTAGAGGAGACCCAGTACTTC. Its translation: CSAPTGLEETQYF.

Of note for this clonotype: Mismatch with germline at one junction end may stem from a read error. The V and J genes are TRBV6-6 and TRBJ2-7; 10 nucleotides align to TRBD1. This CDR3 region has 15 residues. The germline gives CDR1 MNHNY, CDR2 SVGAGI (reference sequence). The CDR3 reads CTSSYGTGTGAEQYF. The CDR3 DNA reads TGTACCAGCAGTTACGGTACCGGGACAGGGGCCGAGCAGTACTTC.